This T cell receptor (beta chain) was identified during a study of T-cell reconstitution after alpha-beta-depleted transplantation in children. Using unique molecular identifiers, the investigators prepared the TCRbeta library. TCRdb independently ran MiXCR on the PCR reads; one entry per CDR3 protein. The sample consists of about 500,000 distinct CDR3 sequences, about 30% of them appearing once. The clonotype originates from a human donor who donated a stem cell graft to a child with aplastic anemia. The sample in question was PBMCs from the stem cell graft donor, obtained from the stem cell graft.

In nucleotides, the CDR3 is TGTGCCAGCAGTTACTCCGCAGCGACAGGGGACGAGCAGTACTTC. Residues: CASSYSAATGDEQYF. The rearrangement links TRBV6-5 to TRBJ2-7, with TRBD1 identical over 8 bases. Per germline, CDR1 MNHEY and CDR2 SVGAGI. The CDR3 is 15 amino acids. The trim removed 0 bases at V and 5 bases at J, leaving 6 bases unmatched.